This is a list of T cell receptor beta chains from one sample in a study of blood T cell repertoires in COVID-19. Measured with immunoSEQ multiplex PCR; TCRdb has only the in-frame clones, and not every one. This sample has approximately 26,000 clones, with about 76% found just once. The specimen sequenced was peripheral blood. These receptors came from a man of 80 years or more with active or convalescent COVID-19. CDR3s include the opening cysteine and the closing phenylalanine or tryptophan. The D gene is left open where the match is weak. The size of a clone is reported for some rows only, either as once, few or many, or as a class for expanded clones.

J	D	size	V	DNA	CDR3
TRBJ2-2	TRBD2	NA	TRBV2	TGTGCCAGCAGTGATCTAGCGGGGGACACCGGGGAGCTGTTTTTT	CASSDLAGDTGELFF
TRBJ1-6	TRBD1	once	TRBV6-5	TGTGCCAGCAGTAGGGACAGGGTGAATTCACCCCTCCACTTT	CASSRDRVNSPLHF
TRBJ1-1	NA	NA	TRBV3-1/TRBV3-2	TGTGCCAGCAGCCGTGAGACTGAAGCTTTCTTT	CASSRETEAFF
TRBJ1-2	TRBD1	NA	TRBV5-1	TGCGCCAGCAGCTTGGACGGACAGGGGCGAGATGGCTACACCTTC	CASSLDGQGRDGYTF
TRBJ1-1	NA	NA	TRBV3-1/TRBV3-2	TGTGCCAGCAGATACGGGAGGGACACCTGCCCAAATTCGAACACTGAAGCTTTCTTT	CASRYGRDTCPNSNTEAFF
TRBJ2-4	NA	NA	TRBV19	TGTGCCAGTAGTCCCCTAAACCGTGTAGCCAAAAACATTCAGTACTTC	CASSPLNRVAKNIQYF
TRBJ2-3	NA	once	TRBV6-2/TRBV6-3	TGTGCCAGCAGTTTAGCTGAACTGCTAACTAGCACAGATACGCAGTATTTT	CASSLAELLTSTDTQYF
TRBJ2-1	NA	NA	TRBV9	TGTGCCAGCAGCGTAGGTGGAGAGTCTTACAATGAGCAGTTCTTC	CASSVGGESYNEQFF
TRBJ1-1	TRBD1	NA	TRBV19	TGTGCCAGTACCGTGACAGGGGGCGAGTTGGCTTTCTTT	CASTVTGGELAFF
TRBJ2-7	TRBD2	NA	TRBV5-8	TGTGCCAGCAGCTTGCCGGGACAGGGTGTAGCGGGAGGGTATGAGCAGTACTTC	CASSLPGQGVAGGYEQYF
TRBJ2-3	NA	NA	TRBV18	TGTGCCAGCTCACCACCCAATCCGGGGGCAGATACGCAGTATTTT	CASSPPNPGADTQYF
TRBJ2-7	TRBD2	NA	TRBV18	TGTGCCAGCTCACCACCCGGGGCAGGACTAGCGAAATACGAGCAGTACTTC	CASSPPGAGLAKYEQYF
TRBJ1-4	NA	NA	TRBV28	TGTGCCAGCAGCCTGACAGGAAATAATGAAAAACTGTTTTTT	CASSLTGNNEKLFF
TRBJ2-3	TRBD2	NA	TRBV6-5	TGTGCCAGCAGAGCGGGGACTAAAAACACAGATACGCAGTATTTT	CASRAGTKNTDTQYF
TRBJ2-2	NA	NA	TRBV6-5	TGTGCCAGCAGTTTGGGCAACACCGGGGAGCTGTTTTTT	CASSLGNTGELFF
TRBJ1-2	NA	NA	TRBV14	TGTGCCAGCAGCCAAAGAGCTAACTATGGCTACACCTTC	CASSQRANYGYTF
TRBJ1-1	NA	NA	TRBV27	TGTGCCAGCAGTTCCTACCGACAGGATGAGGCTTTCTTT	CASSSYRQDEAFF
TRBJ1-2	NA	NA	TRBV19	TGTGCCAGTAGTCCCACAAGAAACTATGGCTACACCTTC	CASSPTRNYGYTF
TRBJ1-4	NA	few	TRBV19	TGTGCCAGCCATACCGGGGGACGTTATAATGAAAAACTGTTTTTT	CASHTGGRYNEKLFF
TRBJ1-2	TRBD1	NA	TRBV11-2	TGTGCCAGCAGCCCGGACAGGGCCTATGGCTACACCTTC	CASSPDRAYGYTF
TRBJ2-7	TRBD2	NA	TRBV3-1/TRBV3-2	TGTGCCAGCAGCCCCGGGGGACTAGCGGGCGGGGGGTACTTC	CASSPGGLAGGGYF
TRBJ1-6	NA	few	TRBV28	TGTGCCAGCATGGCCGAAAATTCACCCCTCCACTTT	CASMAENSPLHF
TRBJ2-2	NA	few	TRBV7-2	TGTGCCAGCAGCCCAGGGGTCACGAACACCGGGGAGCTGTTTTTT	CASSPGVTNTGELFF
TRBJ1-4	TRBD1	NA	TRBV13	TGTGCCAGCAGCTTAAGGACAGGGTCTAATGAAAAACTGTTTTTT	CASSLRTGSNEKLFF
TRBJ1-3	NA	NA	TRBV28	TGTGCCAGCAGCCTCGGGACTGGTTTACGAAACACCATATATTTT	CASSLGTGLRNTIYF
TRBJ2-1	NA	NA	TRBV5-4	TGTGCCAGCAGCACCCAGGGTCAGTTTGAGTTCTTC	CASSTQGQFEFF
TRBJ2-3	NA	once	TRBV9	TGTGCCAGCAGCGTAGGGCCAGATACGCAGTATTTT	CASSVGPDTQYF
TRBJ2-7	TRBD1	NA	TRBV19	TGTGCCAGTAGGAACAGGGGAAACGTCTACGAGCAGTACTTC	CASRNRGNVYEQYF
TRBJ2-3	TRBD1	medium-sized	TRBV3-1/TRBV3-2	TGTGCCAGCAGCCAAGATCAGGGACAGGGGATCAATACGCAGTATTTT	CASSQDQGQGINTQYF
TRBJ2-2	TRBD1	few	TRBV12-5	TGTGCTAGTGGTTTAAGGACAGGGGGCTCCGGGGAGCTGTTTTTT	CASGLRTGGSGELFF
TRBJ1-5	NA	NA	TRBV29-1	TGCAGCGTTGCTACAGGGATGGGGAGCAATCAGCCCCAGCATTTT	CSVATGMGSNQPQHF
TRBJ1-2	TRBD1	NA	TRBV6-5	TGTGCCAGTAGGAGGGTAGGGACAGCCACATATGGCTACACCTTC	CASRRVGTATYGYTF
TRBJ2-3	TRBD2	NA	TRBV2	TGTGCCAGCAGGGGGACTAGCGGGATGGGAGATACGCAGTATTTT	CASRGTSGMGDTQYF
TRBJ2-1	NA	NA	TRBV6-6	TGTGCCAGCAGCCAGGGAAATGAGCAGTTCTTC	CASSQGNEQFF
TRBJ2-7	NA	NA	TRBV3-1/TRBV3-2	TGTGCCAGCAGCCGGACATCCGGCTCCTACGAGCAGTACTTC	CASSRTSGSYEQYF
TRBJ2-3	NA	NA	TRBV7-6	TGTGCCAGCAGCTTAGCGGCGGGCACCACAGATACGCAGTATTTT	CASSLAAGTTDTQYF
TRBJ2-6	NA	NA	TRBV27	TGTGCCAGCAGTTTCCAGGGGAAGGGTTCTGGGGCCAACGTCCTGACTTTC	CASSFQGKGSGANVLTF
TRBJ2-1	NA	NA	TRBV27	TGTGCCAGCAGTTTATCACAGCCCCCCAATGAGCAGTTCTTC	CASSLSQPPNEQFF
TRBJ1-1	TRBD1	NA	TRBV7-2	TGTGCCAGCAGCTACAGGGGGCGCGGAGCTTTCTTT	CASSYRGRGAFF
TRBJ1-1	TRBD1	NA	TRBV7-2	TGTGCCAGCAGCACCGACAGGGCCACTGAAGCTTTCTTT	CASSTDRATEAFF
TRBJ2-7	NA	NA	TRBV4-1	TGCGCCAGCAGCCAGGTTCATTACTTGGGACTGTGGCAGTACTTC	CASSQVHYLGLWQYF
TRBJ2-7	TRBD1	NA	TRBV27	TGTGCCAGCAGTTTAAAACAGGGGGCCTCCTACGAGCAGTACTTC	CASSLKQGASYEQYF
TRBJ2-7	NA	NA	TRBV6-5	TGTGCCAGCGGGGGGACCTCTAGGTCCTACGAGCAGTACTTC	CASGGTSRSYEQYF
TRBJ2-7	TRBD1	few	TRBV3-1/TRBV3-2	TGTGCCAGCAGCCTTGGGGGACAGACCTACGAGCAGTACTTC	CASSLGGQTYEQYF
TRBJ2-1	TRBD1	NA	TRBV29-1	TGCAGCGTTCGCCGGGACAGTGGCAATGAGCAGTTCTTC	CSVRRDSGNEQFF
TRBJ2-2	NA	few	TRBV29-1	TGCAGCGTTGAAGATGGAAGGAGGACCGGGGAGCTGTTTTTT	CSVEDGRRTGELFF
TRBJ1-4	NA	NA	TRBV12-2	TGTGCAAGTCGCCCAGAAGGGGTAGGATTTGAAAAACTGTTTTTT	CASRPEGVGFEKLFF
TRBJ2-4	NA	few	TRBV6-5	TGTGCCGTACGGGAGCAAAACATTCAGTACTTC	CAVREQNIQYF
TRBJ1-5	TRBD1	NA	TRBV6-5	TGTGCCAGCAGCACCACAGGGGCGAGCAATCAGCCCCAGCATTTT	CASSTTGASNQPQHF
TRBJ1-1	TRBD1	once	TRBV29-1	TGCAGCGTTCAGGACAGGAGGGTGAACACTGAAGCTTTCTTT	CSVQDRRVNTEAFF
TRBJ2-1	TRBD1	NA	TRBV27	TGTGCCAGCAGCCCCGGGACAGGGGGCGATGAGCAGTTCTTC	CASSPGTGGDEQFF
TRBJ2-7	TRBD1	NA	TRBV28	TGTGCCAGCAAAACACAGGGGGCCCCCTACGAGCAGTACTTC	CASKTQGAPYEQYF
TRBJ1-2	TRBD1	few	TRBV5-1	TGCGCCAGCACCCCGACAGGGGGCATCTATGGCTACACCTTC	CASTPTGGIYGYTF
TRBJ2-5	TRBD2	NA	TRBV7-2	TGTGCCAGCAGCCGCGGGACTACAACGGCACAAGAGACCCAGTACTTC	CASSRGTTTAQETQYF